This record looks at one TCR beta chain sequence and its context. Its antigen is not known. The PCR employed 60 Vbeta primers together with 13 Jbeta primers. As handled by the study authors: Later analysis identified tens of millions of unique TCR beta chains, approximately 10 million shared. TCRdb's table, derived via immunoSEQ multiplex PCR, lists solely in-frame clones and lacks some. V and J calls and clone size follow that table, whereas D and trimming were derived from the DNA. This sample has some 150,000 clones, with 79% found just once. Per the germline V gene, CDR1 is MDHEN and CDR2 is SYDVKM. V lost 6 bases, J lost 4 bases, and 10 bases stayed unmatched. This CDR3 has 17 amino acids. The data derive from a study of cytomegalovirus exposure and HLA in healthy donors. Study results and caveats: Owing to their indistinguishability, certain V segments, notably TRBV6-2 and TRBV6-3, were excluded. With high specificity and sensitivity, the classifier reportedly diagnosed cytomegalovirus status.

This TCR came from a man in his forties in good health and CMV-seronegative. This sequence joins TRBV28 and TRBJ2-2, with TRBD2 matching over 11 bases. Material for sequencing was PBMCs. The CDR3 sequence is CASSPSGGWTSTGELFF. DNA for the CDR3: TGTGCCAGCAGCCCTAGCGGGGGGTGGACGTCCACCGGGGAGCTGTTTTTT. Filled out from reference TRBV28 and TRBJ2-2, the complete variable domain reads DVKVTQSSRYLVKRTGEKVFLECVQDMDHENMFWYRQDPGLGLRLIYFSYDVKMKEKGDIPEGYSVSREKKERFSLILESASTNQTSMYLCASSPSGGWTSTGELFFGEGSRLTVL.